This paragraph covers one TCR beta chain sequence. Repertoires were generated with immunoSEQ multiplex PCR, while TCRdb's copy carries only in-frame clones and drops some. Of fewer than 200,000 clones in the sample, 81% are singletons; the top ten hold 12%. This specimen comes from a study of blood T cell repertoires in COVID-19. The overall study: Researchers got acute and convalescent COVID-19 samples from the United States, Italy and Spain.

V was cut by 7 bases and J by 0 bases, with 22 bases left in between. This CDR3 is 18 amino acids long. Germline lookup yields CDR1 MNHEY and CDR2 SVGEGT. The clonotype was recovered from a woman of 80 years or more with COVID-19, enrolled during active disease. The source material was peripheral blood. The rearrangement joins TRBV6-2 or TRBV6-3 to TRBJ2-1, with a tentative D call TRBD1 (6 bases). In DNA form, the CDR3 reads TGTGCCAGCATCCCTAGGAATGGGGGCCAGAGCTCCTACAATGAGCAGTTCTTC. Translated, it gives CASIPRNGGQSSYNEQFF.